This T cell receptor (beta chain) came from a study of regulatory T cells in long-lasting Graves disease. This clonotype was seen at least ten times. TCR beta libraries were built with iRepertoire HTBI primers and Arm-PCR of CDR3 regions. MiXCR was run by TCRdb on the multiplex PCR reads, yielding one entry per CDR3 protein. The sample records under 300,000 distinct CDR3 sequences, roughly 18% being singletons. V lost 5 bases and J lost 5, with 21 bases in between. This CDR3 contains 16 residues. Time point: newly diagnosed GD, antithyroid drugs for less than 3 months. PBMC-extracted RNA yielded the TCR library.

V is TRBV12-3 or TRBV12-4 and J is TRBJ2-5, with D perhaps given as TRBD1 or TRBD2 (5 bases each). Sequencing was performed on peripheral blood mononuclear cells (PBMCs), taken at new diagnosis, from a patient treated with antithyroid drugs. This receptor was obtained from a female donor with Graves disease. The chain's CDR3 is CASSPPRGTVEETQYF. The DNA for the CDR3 is TGTGCCAGCAGTCCCCCCCGGGGCACAGTTGAGGAGACCCAGTACTTC.